The source of this T cell receptor beta chain is a study of CD8+ T cells in alopecia areata. Whole-study context: Percent affected scalp area, the SALT score, rated treated patients' severity. Study-level results: Normal scalp showed lower clonality than lesional scalp, especially alopecia totalis/universalis. Scalp clonality decreased significantly with tofacitinib, and so did expanded CD8+ clones among the top 100.

CDR3 length: 15 residues. The V and J ends lost 0 bases and 1 base respectively, with 9 bases between them. The germline gives CDR1 KGHSH, CDR2 LQKENI. Comment on this clone: Its antigen is undetermined.

Treatment here: oral pan-JAK inhibitor, 5-10 mg twice daily. Extracted RNA was reverse transcribed, and the resulting cDNA served as sequencing template. Clones were read by immunoSEQ multiplex PCR, and TCRdb kept only the in-frame ones, dropping some. This table holds fewer than 100,000 clones, just over 70% found once. The source is a human donor with alopecia areata. This specimen consisted of CD8+ T cells sorted from blood, obtained at roughly week 45, from a patient treated with tofacitinib. The J gene is TRBJ1-1, the V gene TRBV18, with D possibly being TRBD1 (5 bases). CDR3 region: CASSPPGQSNTEAFF. In DNA form, the CDR3 reads TGTGCCAGCTCACCACCGGGGCAGTCGAACACTGAAGCTTTCTTT. Supplemented by reference TRBV18 and TRBJ1-1, the full variable domain reads NAGVMQNPRHLVRRRGQEARLRCSPMKGHSHVYWYRQLPEEGLKFMVYLQKENIIDESGMPKERFSAEFPKEGPSILRIQQVVRGDSAAYFCASSPPGQSNTEAFFGQGTRLTVV.